Below are 3 T cell receptor beta chains sequenced from a single sample in a study of blood T cell repertoires in COVID-19. The assay was immunoSEQ multiplex PCR, and TCRdb's table has in-frame clones only and misses some. The sample includes approximately 270,000 clones, roughly nine tenths of them seen just once. Specimen: PBMCs or T cells enriched from blood (not recorded which). The receptor set was obtained from a human donor in a cohort exposed to, infected with or recovered from COVID-19 (not recorded which). The donor label of this sample is uncertain.

The rearrangement links TRBV12-3 or TRBV12-4 to TRBJ1-2; D is unclear. The CDR3 is made up of 12 amino acids. V was clipped by 1 base and J by 8 bases, with 8 bases between them. The CDR3 spells CASSLGVRGYTF. CDR3 in DNA: TGTGCCAGCAGTTTAGGTGTCAGGGGCTACACCTTC.

This clone was detected only a few times. The rearrangement links TRBV5-6 to TRBJ1-1; no clear D. V was pared by 3 bases and J by 6 bases, with 6 bases between. The germline CDR1 and CDR2 sequences are SGHDT and YYEEEE. The CDR3 totals 11 residues. The CDR3 sequence: CASSSQAEAFF. The CDR3, as DNA: TGTGCCAGCAGCTCGCAGGCTGAAGCTTTCTTT.

The chain has TRBV3-1 (or the pseudogene TRBV3-2) and TRBJ2-7; no reliable D call. In germline, CDR1 is LGHDT, CDR2 YNNKEL (reference sequence). Trimming cost V 0 bases and J 7 bases, with 13 bases left between them. The CDR3 extends over 14 amino acids. The CDR3 sequence is CASSQDGETREQYF. In DNA, the CDR3 is TGTGCCAGCAGCCAAGATGGCGAGACACGAGAGCAGTACTTC.